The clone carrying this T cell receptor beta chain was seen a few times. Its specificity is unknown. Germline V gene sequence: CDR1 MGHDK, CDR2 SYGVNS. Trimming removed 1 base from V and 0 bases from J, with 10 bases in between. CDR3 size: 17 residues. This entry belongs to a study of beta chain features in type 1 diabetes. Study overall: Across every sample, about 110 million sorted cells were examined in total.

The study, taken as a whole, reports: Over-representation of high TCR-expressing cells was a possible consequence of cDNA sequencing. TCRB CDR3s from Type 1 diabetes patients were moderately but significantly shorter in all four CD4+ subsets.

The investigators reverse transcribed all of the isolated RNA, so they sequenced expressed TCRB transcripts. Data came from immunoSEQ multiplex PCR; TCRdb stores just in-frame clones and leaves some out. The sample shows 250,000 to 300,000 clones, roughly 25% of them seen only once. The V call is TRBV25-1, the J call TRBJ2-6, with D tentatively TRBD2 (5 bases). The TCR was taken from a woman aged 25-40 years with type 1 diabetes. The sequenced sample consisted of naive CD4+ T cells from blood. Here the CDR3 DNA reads TGTGCCAGCAGTGAATCCCCCGGGGTCTCTGGGGCCAACGTCCTGACTTTC. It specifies CASSESPGVSGANVLTF.